These 2 T cell receptor beta chains came from one sample sequenced in a study of tumor and adjacent non-tumor tissue in lung cancer. The template was RNA from unsorted bulk tissue. Three rounds of nested PCR, following a modified ARM-PCR protocol, produced the TCRbeta library. In TCRdb, the multiplex PCR reads were re-called with MiXCR into one record per CDR3 protein. The data contain over 110,000 distinct CDR3 sequences, approximately 64% of them singletons. What was sequenced was lung tumor tissue. Source of these receptors: a man aged 60 to 69 with small cell lung cancer.

About this clonotype: The germline gene is not matched at one end of the junction; a read error may be the cause. The chain employs TRBV11-1 and TRBJ1-2; D is uncertain. Germline V lookup: CDR1 SGHAT, CDR2 FQDESV (reference sequence). This CDR3 spans 13 amino acids. Here the CDR3 reads CARSLNGVYGYTF. CDR3 in DNA: TGTGCCAGAAGCTTGAATGGGGTGTATGGCTACACCTTC.

V usage is TRBV2 and J usage is TRBJ1-3; maybe TRBD1 (5 bases). Trimming took 6 bases from V and 0 from J, leaving 15 bases between them. Per germline, CDR1 SNHLY and CDR2 FYNNEI. The CDR3 is 16 residues long. The CDR3 loop is CASSREVSLSGNTIYF. CDR3 DNA: TGTGCCAGCAGCAGGGAAGTTTCCCTCTCTGGAAACACCATATATTTT.